Listed below are T cell receptor beta chains from one sample, sequenced in a study of blood T cells in healthy people across ages. TCRdb fed the 5' RACE reads into MiXCR, producing one record per CDR3 protein. The sample consists of hundreds of thousands of distinct CDR3 sequences, less than 60% of them appearing once. Specimen: blood. The source of these receptors is an elderly man in good health. The CDR3 runs from the conserved cysteine through the conserved F or W. The D gene is left open where the match is weak.

v_call	d_call	j_call	cdr3_aa
TRBV28	.	TRBJ2-5	CASSLPVETQYF
TRBV29-1	TRBD2	TRBJ2-3	CSVEEAGGYTDTQYF
TRBV20-1	TRBD2	TRBJ2-1	CSASTSGGNYNEQFF
TRBV4-3	.	TRBJ1-1	CASSRGDGEDTEAFF
TRBV6-5	.	TRBJ1-4	CASSYSNGEGGATNEKLFF
TRBV27	.	TRBJ2-7	CASSSLTERYEQYF
TRBV12-3/TRBV12-4	.	TRBJ2-2	CASSFLRGNTGELFF
TRBV7-2	TRBD1	TRBJ1-2	CASSLALGTGGYGYTF
TRBV2	TRBD1	TRBJ2-5	CASSREGQILEQYF
TRBV24-1	TRBD2	TRBJ2-5	CATSDPLNGGIYQETQYF
TRBV7-2	.	TRBJ2-1	CASSNTGRGRETQFF
TRBV10-3	.	TRBJ2-2	CAISRGNRTNTGELFF
TRBV29-1	TRBD1	TRBJ1-6	CSVAVQGNNSPLHF
TRBV28	.	TRBJ2-1	CASSFRLVLNEQFF
TRBV5-4	TRBD1	TRBJ2-5	CASSALKGAIGETQYF
TRBV29-1	TRBD1	TRBJ2-3	CSVDKGQGSTDTQYF
TRBV6-2/TRBV6-3	TRBD2	TRBJ2-1	CASRLTSGNEQFF
TRBV4-3	.	TRBJ2-7	CASSQDFAANAYEQYF
TRBV5-1	.	TRBJ2-5	CASSLALGTEETQYF
TRBV20-1	TRBD2	.	CSARSGGDYNEQYF
TRBV20-1	TRBD1	TRBJ1-1	CSARARPGTGRVNTEAFF
TRBV4-3	.	TRBJ2-5	CASSQVIGSQETQYF
TRBV7-2	TRBD1	TRBJ2-6	CASSPDGTGGAGANVLTF
TRBV15	TRBD2	TRBJ2-7	CATSRDTGLGKYEQYF
TRBV10-3	.	TRBJ2-3	CAISVSGNFRQYF
TRBV27	.	TRBJ1-2	CASALTHTNYGYTF
TRBV29-1	.	TRBJ2-5	CSVGKAEETQYF
TRBV9	TRBD2	TRBJ2-3	CASSDQRGRDTQYF
TRBV2	.	TRBJ2-3	CASSARTSTDTQYF
TRBV7-9	.	TRBJ1-3	CASSLVFGVTSGNTIYF
TRBV14	TRBD1	TRBJ1-4	CASSQDRVNEKLFF
TRBV3-1	TRBD2	TRBJ2-1	CASSQTSGVNEQFF
TRBV20-1	.	TRBJ1-5	CSAAQERQPQHF
TRBV11-2	TRBD1	TRBJ2-5	CASKRDRVNRGETQYF
TRBV6-6	.	TRBJ1-5	CASSRQGNSNQPQHF
TRBV27	TRBD2	TRBJ2-3	CASSGRWGLAGGTDTQYF
TRBV4-1	.	TRBJ2-1	CASSQGRVGSKKINEQFF
TRBV7-2	TRBD2	TRBJ2-1	CASSLDWLAGVDEQFF
TRBV7-3	.	TRBJ2-4	CASSLGYRGGGNIQYF
TRBV7-3	.	TRBJ2-1	CASSPQQSSDEQFF
TRBV4-3	.	TRBJ1-2	CASSPTSTGNYGYTF
TRBV20-1	TRBD2	TRBJ2-7	CSAREIAGGVYEQYF
TRBV15	.	TRBJ1-6	CATSREDPDNSPLHF
TRBV27	.	TRBJ2-4	CASSALLREGIQYF
TRBV5-1	TRBD1	TRBJ2-7	CASSARVGQDYEQYF
TRBV6-2/TRBV6-3	.	TRBJ2-1	CAGKRGGGNEQFF
TRBV9	.	TRBJ2-5	CASSAGKQYF
TRBV9	.	TRBJ2-6	CASSLLWGPGAGANVLTF
TRBV20-1	TRBD1	.	CSTRGDRGRDEQYF
TRBV7-2	TRBD1	TRBJ1-4	CASSLDRATNEKLFF
TRBV7-7	.	TRBJ2-1	CASSSVDFRGGKQFF
TRBV20-1	.	TRBJ2-5	CSAPGETQYF
TRBV7-2	TRBD2	TRBJ2-1	CASSPGGLAGGSYNEQFF
TRBV20-1	TRBD1	TRBJ2-7	CSANHRGSYEQYF
TRBV3-1	TRBD2	TRBJ2-5	CASSRLASSAETQYF
TRBV21-1	.	TRBJ2-7	CASSPSWQVRYEQYF
TRBV10-3	TRBD2	TRBJ2-2	CAIRGTAGEELFF
TRBV7-2	.	TRBJ2-7	CASSFNGDPGEQYF
TRBV20-1	.	TRBJ2-5	CSARDPLHQETQYF
TRBV20-1	TRBD2	TRBJ2-1	CSAATSGSRHERFF